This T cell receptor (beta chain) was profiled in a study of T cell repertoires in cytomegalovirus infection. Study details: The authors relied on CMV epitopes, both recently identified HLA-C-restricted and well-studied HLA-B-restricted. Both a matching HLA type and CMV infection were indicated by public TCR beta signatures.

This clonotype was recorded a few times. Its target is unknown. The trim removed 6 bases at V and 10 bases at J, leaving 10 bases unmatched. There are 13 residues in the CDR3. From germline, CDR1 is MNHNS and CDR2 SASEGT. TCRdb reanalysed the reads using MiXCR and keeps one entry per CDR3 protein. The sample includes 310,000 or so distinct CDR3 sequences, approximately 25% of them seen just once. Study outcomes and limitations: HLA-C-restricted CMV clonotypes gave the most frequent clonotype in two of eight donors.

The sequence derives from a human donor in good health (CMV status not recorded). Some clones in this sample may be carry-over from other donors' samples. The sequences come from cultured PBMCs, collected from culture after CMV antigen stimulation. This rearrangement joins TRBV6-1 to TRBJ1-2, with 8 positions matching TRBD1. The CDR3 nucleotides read TGTGCCAGCAGGCGGGACAGACAGGGGTACTACACCTTC. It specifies CASRRDRQGYYTF.